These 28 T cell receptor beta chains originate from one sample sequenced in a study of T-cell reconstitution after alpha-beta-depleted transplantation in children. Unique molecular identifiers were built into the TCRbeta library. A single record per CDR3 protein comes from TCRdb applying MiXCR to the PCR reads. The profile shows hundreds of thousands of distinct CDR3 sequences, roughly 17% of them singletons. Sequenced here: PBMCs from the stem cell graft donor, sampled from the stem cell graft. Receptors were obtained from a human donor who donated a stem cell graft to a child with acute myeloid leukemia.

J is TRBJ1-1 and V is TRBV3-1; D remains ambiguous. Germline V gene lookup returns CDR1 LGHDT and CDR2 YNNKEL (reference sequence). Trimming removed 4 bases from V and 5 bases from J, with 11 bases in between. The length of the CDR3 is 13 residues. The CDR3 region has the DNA TGTGCCAGCAGCCGAACGAGGGTTACTGAAGCTTTCTTT. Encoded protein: CASSRTRVTEAFF. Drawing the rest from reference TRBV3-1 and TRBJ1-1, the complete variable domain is DTAVSQTPKYLVTQMGNDKSIKCEQNLGHDTMYWYKQDSKKFLKIMFSYNNKELIINETVPNRFSPKSPDKAHLNLHINSLELGDSAVYFCASSRTRVTEAFFGQGTRLTVV.

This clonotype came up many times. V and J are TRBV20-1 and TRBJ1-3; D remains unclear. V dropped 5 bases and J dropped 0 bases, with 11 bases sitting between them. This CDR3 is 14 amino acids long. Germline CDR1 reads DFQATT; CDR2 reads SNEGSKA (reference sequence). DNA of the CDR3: TGCAGTGCTTCGACCGTAACCTCTGGAAACACCATATATTTT. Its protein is CSASTVTSGNTIYF.

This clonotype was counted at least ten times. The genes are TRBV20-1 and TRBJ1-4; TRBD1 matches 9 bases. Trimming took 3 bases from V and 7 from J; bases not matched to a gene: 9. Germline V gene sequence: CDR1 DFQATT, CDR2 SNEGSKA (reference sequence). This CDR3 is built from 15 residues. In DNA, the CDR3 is TGCAGTGCTAGTGGTTCAGGGACAGGGAGTGAAAAACTGTTTTTT. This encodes CSASGSGTGSEKLFF.

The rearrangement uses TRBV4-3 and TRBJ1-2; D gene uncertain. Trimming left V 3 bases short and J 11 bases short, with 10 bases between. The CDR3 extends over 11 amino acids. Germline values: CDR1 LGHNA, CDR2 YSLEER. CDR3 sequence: CASSQSEVYTF. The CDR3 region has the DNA TGCGCCAGCAGCCAGTCCGAAGTTTACACCTTC.

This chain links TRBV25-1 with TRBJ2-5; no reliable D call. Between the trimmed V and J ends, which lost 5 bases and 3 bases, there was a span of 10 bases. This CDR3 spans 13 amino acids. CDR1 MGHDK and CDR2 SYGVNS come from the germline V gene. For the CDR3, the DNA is TGTGCCAGCAGTATCGATGTCGAAGAGACCCAGTACTTC. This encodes CASSIDVEETQYF.

The CDR3 protein is CASSLAFGEAQPQHF. DNA for the CDR3: TGTGCCAGCAGCTTAGCGTTCGGGGAGGCTCAGCCCCAGCATTTT. The chain has TRBV7-2 and TRBJ1-5; D gene uncertain. CDR3 length equals 15 residues. CDR1 and CDR2 (germline): SGHTA, FQGNSA. Trimming pared 0 bases from V and 6 bases from J, leaving 12 bases between. The full variable domain, with the rest looked up from reference TRBV7-2 and TRBJ1-5, is GAGVSQSPSNKVTEKGKDVELRCDPISGHTALYWYRQSLGQGLEFLIYFQGNSAPDKSGLPSDRFSAERTGGSVSTLTIQRTQQEDSAVYLCASSLAFGEAQPQHFGDGTRLSIL.

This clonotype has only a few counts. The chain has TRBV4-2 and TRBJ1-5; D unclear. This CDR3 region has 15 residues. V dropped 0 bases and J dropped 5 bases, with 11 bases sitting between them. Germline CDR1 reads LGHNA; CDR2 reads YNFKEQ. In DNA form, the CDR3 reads TGTGCCAGCAGCCAAGAGAGATTTGGTGATCAGCCCCAGCATTTT. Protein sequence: CASSQERFGDQPQHF.

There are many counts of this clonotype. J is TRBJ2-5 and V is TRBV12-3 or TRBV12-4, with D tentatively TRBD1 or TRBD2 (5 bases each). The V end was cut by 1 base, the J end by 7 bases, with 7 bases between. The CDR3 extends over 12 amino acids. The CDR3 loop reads CASSLEGRTQYF. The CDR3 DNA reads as TGTGCCAGCAGTTTAGAGGGGAGGACCCAGTACTTC.

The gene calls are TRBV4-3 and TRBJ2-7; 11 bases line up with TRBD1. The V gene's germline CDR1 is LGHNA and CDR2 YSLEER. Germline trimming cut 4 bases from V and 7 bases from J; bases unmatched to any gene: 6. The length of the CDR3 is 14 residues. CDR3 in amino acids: CASSPGQGAVEQYF. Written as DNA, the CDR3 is TGCGCCAGCAGCCCAGGACAGGGGGCTGTTGAGCAGTACTTC.

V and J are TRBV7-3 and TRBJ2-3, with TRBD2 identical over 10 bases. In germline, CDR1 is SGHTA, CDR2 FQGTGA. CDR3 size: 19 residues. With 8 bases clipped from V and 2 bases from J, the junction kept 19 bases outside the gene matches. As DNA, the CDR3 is TGTGCCAGCTGTTTAGACCCCCTCAGGACTAGCGGCTTCACAGATACGCAGTATTTT. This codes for CASCLDPLRTSGFTDTQYF. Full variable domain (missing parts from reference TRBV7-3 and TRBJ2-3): GAGVSQTPSNKVTEKGKYVELRCDPISGHTALYWYRQSLGQGPEFLIYFQGTGAADDSGLPNDRFFAVRPEGSVSTLKIQRTERGDSAVYLCASCLDPLRTSGFTDTQYFGPGTRLTVL.

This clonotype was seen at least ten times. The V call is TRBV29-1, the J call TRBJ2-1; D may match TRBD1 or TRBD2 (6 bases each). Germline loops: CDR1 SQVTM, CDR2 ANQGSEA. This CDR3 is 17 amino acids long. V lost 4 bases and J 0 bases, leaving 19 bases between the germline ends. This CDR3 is CSVAPRGGGSSYNEQFF. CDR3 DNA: TGCAGCGTTGCCCCACGAGGAGGGGGAAGCTCCTACAATGAGCAGTTCTTC.

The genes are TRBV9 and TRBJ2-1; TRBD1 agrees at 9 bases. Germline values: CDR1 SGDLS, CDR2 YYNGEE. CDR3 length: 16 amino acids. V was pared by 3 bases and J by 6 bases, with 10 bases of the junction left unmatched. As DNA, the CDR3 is TGTGCCAGCAGCGCACCCGGGACAGGGACCCCCAATGAGCAGTTCTTC. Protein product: CASSAPGTGTPNEQFF.

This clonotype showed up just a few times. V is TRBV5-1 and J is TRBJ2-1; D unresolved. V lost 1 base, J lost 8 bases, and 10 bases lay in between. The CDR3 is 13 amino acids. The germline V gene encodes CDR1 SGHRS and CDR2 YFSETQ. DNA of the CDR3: TGCGCCAGCAGCTTGACCGGGCTGGATGAGCAGTTCTTC. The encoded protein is CASSLTGLDEQFF.

In nucleotides, the CDR3 is TGCGCCAGCAGTTCACGGGGACAGGGAACGAACACTGAAGCTTTCTTT. Its translation: CASSSRGQGTNTEAFF. The V call is TRBV5-1, the J call TRBJ1-1, with 9 bases that match TRBD1. This CDR3 has 16 residues. J gave up 1 base and V 5 bases, and 9 bases lay outside the gene matches. Germline assignment: CDR1 SGHRS and CDR2 YFSETQ.

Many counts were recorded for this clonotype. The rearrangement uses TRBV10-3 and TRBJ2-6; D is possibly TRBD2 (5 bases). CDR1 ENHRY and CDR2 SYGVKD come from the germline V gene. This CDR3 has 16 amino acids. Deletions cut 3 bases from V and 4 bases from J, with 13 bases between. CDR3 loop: CAISDEKREGANVLTF. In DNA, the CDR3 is TGTGCCATCAGTGACGAAAAGAGGGAAGGGGCCAACGTCCTGACTTTC.

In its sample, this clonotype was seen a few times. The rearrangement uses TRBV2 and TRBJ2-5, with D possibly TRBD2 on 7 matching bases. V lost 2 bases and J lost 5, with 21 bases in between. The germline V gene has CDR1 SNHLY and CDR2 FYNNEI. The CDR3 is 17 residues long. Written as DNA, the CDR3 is TGTGCCAGCAGTGAAAGACCCTCAGTGCGGGGGCGGGAGACCCAGTACTTC. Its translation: CASSERPSVRGRETQYF.

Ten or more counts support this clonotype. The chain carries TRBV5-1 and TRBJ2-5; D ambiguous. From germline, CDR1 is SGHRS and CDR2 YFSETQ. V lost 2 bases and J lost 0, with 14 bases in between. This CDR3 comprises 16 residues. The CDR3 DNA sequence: TGCGCCAGCAGCTTTGTAGGGCGTTCGTACCAAGAGACCCAGTACTTC. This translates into CASSFVGRSYQETQYF.

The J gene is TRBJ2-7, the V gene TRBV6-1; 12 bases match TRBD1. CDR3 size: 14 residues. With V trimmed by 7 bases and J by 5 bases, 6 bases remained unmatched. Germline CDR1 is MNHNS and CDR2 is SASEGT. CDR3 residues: CASMRDRGLNEQYF. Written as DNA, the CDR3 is TGTGCCAGCATGCGGGACAGGGGGCTTAACGAGCAGTACTTC.

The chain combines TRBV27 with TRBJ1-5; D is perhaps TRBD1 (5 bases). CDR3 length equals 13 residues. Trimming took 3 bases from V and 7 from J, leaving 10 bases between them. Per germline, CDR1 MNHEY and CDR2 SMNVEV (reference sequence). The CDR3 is CASSFGAEQPQHF. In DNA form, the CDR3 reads TGTGCCAGCAGTTTTGGGGCGGAGCAGCCCCAGCATTTT.

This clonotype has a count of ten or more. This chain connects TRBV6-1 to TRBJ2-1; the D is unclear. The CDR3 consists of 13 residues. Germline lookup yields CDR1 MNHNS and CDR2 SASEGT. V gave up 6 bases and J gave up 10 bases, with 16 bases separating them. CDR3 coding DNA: TGTGCCAGCAGCCCGGGCCACCCCTTCGAGCAGTTCTTC. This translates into CASSPGHPFEQFF.

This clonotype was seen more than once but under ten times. The CDR3 coding sequence is TGTGCCAGCAGCCAAGAGAGTGAATGGCTAGCGGGGGGCACAGATACGCAGTATTTT. Protein product: CASSQESEWLAGGTDTQYF. This sequence joins TRBV4-2 and TRBJ2-3, with 10 bases that match TRBD2. Trimming cost V 0 bases and J 1 base; bases outside gene matches: 10. Germline CDR1 and CDR2: LGHNA and YNFKEQ. The CDR3 is 19 residues long.

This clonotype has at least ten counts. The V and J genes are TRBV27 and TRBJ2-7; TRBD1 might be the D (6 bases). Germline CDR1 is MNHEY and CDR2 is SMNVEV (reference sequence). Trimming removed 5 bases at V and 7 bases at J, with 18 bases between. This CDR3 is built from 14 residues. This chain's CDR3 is CASSLTGTFVEQYV. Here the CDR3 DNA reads TGTGCCAGCAGTCTCACCGGGACATTTGTTGAGCAGTACGTC.

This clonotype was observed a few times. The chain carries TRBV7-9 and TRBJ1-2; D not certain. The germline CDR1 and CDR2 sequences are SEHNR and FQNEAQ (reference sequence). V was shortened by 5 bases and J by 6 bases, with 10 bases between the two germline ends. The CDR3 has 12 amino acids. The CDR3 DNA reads TGTGCCAGCAGCCCCGACGTGGATGGCTACACCTTC. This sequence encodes CASSPDVDGYTF.

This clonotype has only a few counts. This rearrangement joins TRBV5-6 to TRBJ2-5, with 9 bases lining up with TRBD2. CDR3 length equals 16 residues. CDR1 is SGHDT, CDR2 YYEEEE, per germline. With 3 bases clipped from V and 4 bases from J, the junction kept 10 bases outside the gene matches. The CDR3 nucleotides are TGTGCCAGCAGCTCCCAGCGGGGGGCTCGCTCAGAGACCCAGTACTTC. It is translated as CASSSQRGARSETQYF.

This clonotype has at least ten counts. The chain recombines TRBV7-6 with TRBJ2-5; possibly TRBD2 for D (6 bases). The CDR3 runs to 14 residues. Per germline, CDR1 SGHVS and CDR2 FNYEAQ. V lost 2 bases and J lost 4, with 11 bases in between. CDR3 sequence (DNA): TGTGCCAGCAGCTTAACCCCGGAGGGAGAGACCCAGTACTTC. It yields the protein CASSLTPEGETQYF. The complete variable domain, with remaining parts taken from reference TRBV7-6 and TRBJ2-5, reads GAGVSQSPRYKVTKRGQDVALRCDPISGHVSLYWYRQALGQGPEFLTYFNYEAQQDKSGLPNDRFSAERPEGSISTLTIQRTEQRDSAMYRCASSLTPEGETQYFGPGTRLLVL.

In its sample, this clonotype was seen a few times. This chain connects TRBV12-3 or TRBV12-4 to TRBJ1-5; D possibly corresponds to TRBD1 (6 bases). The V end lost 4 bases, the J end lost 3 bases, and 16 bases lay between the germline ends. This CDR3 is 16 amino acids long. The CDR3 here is CASSSQRDIHNQPQHF. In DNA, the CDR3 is TGTGCCAGCAGTTCCCAACGGGACATCCACAATCAGCCCCAGCATTTT.

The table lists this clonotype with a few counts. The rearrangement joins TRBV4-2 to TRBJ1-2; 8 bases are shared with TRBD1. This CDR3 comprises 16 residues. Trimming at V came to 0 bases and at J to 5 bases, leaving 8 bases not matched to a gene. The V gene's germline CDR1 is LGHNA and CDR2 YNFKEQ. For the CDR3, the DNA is TGTGCCAGCAGCCAAGAGGGGGCGCAGGGGGCTTATGGCTACACCTTC. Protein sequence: CASSQEGAQGAYGYTF.

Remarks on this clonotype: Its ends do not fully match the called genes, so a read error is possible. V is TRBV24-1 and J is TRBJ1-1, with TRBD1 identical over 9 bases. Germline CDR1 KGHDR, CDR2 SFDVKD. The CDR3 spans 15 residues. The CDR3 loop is CATKDRGGRNAEAFF. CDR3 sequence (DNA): TGTGCCACCAAGGACAGGGGAGGCCGGAACGCTGAAGCTTTCTTT.